This entry describes one TCR beta chain. The data originate from a study of CD8+CD57+ T cells in acquired aplastic anemia. The V end was cut by 3 bases, the J end by 2 bases, with 10 bases between. Germline CDR1 is SQVTM and CDR2 is ANQGSEA. The CDR3 spans 14 residues. CDR3 and TCR beta VDJ profiling relied on a genomic DNA template. TCRdb re-analysed the reads in MiXCR, keeping a single row per CDR3 protein. Among under 200,000 distinct CDR3 sequences listed, approximately 52% were seen once. Patients who underwent sequencing had shown CD8+CD57+ cell expansion by flow cytometry. Sequenced sample: sorted CD4+, CD8+, or CD8+CD57+ T cells (not recorded which) from PBMCs. The V gene is TRBV29-1, the J gene TRBJ2-2; D is unclear. The TCR comes from a human donor with aplastic anemia. The CDR3 DNA follows: TGCAGCGTTGATGTCCATCGTAACACCGGGGAGCTGTTTTTT. Translating gives CSVDVHRNTGELFF.